This T cell receptor (beta chain) was sequenced during a study of vaccination effects on CD4 cells after COVID-19 (dated by TCRdb to 2021 to 2024). A note on the overall study: Each participant received two doses of an mRNA SARS-CoV-2 vaccine, either BNT162b2 or mRNA-1273. In the study, cultures from other donors were sequenced using the Oncomine TCR Beta short-read assay on an Illumina iSeq 100. SARS-CoV-2 spike-specific CD4+ TCR repertoires from before and after mRNA vaccination were compared in COVID-19 convalescent patients and in infection-naive vaccine recipients. A total of nine to ten COVID-19 convalescent patients and a few SARS-CoV-2-naive healthy vaccine recipients were included in the full study. Pre-vaccine samples were drawn from two convalescent patients 16 days and one week before the first dose, at 142 and 148 days after COVID-19 diagnosis.

The library relied on the immunoSEQ multiplex PCR assay. TCR beta CDR3 sequencing was performed on DNA from the cultured, isolated CD4+ T cells. The authors processed their data as follows. The analysis removed non-productive TCR sequences, trimmed reads to the CDR3 region, and retained only CDR3s that were 7 or more amino acids long. Antigen-specific clonotypes were identified with the MANAFEST web app by comparing expansion in peptide wells against reference cultures. Positive clones required FDR<0.05 expansion versus reference and all other wells, odds ratio above 5, and frequency above 0.1% in two replicate wells. Cross-reactive clonotypes were defined as significantly expanded in SARS-CoV-2 spike wells and in at least one common cold coronavirus spike condition. Using the stringdist R package, CDR3 similarity was measured by Levenshtein distance, and unrooted trees were constructed with ape in R 3.6.1. Not all clones reach the TCRdb copy of this immuneACCESS table, which keeps in-frame sequences only. Checked studies attribute under half of the gap to unresolved V genes and leave the rest unexplained. The V and J calls and clone size come from that table; D and trimming were worked out from the DNA. The sample data list about 27,000 clones, and roughly 74% of these were observed just once. The top ten clonotypes cover 16% of the sample.

In the ViraFEST assay, PBMC were stimulated with viral peptide pools, and TCR sequencing was then used to find antigen-specific CD4+ T cell clonotypes based on their expansion. After more than nine days of culture, CD4+ T cells were isolated with the EasySep CD4+ T cell isolation kit. Convalescent patients had PCR-confirmed SARS-CoV-2 infection between March and December 2020, before Alpha, Beta and Delta variants emerged in the United States. Each well held 1.5 million to 2 million PBMC cultured in IMDM containing roughly 4.9% human AB serum, about 10 IU/ml IL-2 and gentamicin, along with around 9.4 ug/ml peptides. Half of the culture medium was replaced with fresh IL-2-containing medium on days 3 and 7. Unless noted otherwise, every peptide stimulation condition was cultured in triplicate wells. Using Ficoll-Paque Plus gradient centrifugation, PBMC were separated from whole blood and then either used fresh or cryopreserved at -140C. The spike proteins of SARS-CoV-2 and of the common cold coronaviruses HCoV-NL63, HCoV-OC43 and HCoV-229E were spanned by overlapping peptide pools. The QIAamp micro DNA kit was used to extract genomic DNA from the cultured CD4+ T cells.

What the authors observed across the whole study: For convalescent patients, new clones induced by the vaccine made up most of the post-vaccine spike-reactive repertoire, and these new clones were largely distinct from the clones induced by infection. Only a small number of convalescent patients were included, and no early post-infection timepoints were available, which limited the study. Marked clonal contraction was observed in both infection-induced and vaccine-induced clones at late post-vaccination timepoints, consistent with waning T cell responses.

This clone turned up a few times. The clone's antigen remains unknown. Qualities for individual bases were not recorded, and no much larger clone is one base off. Reading from cysteine to phenylalanine, the CDR3 counts 16 amino acids. The read is trimmed to its CDR3 DNA, 48 bases read in frame from base 1. Germline trimming: 0 bases from V, 4 bases from J; junction bases outside gene matches: 7. The germline V gene encodes CDR1 SGHNT and CDR2 YYREEE (reference sequence). The TCR comes from a human donor who had a prior SARS-CoV-2 infection. The material was CD4+ T cells from PBMCs cultured with HCoV-NL63 spike peptides, obtained before COVID-19 vaccination. Read against the paper, the sample's cell subset or site label means: HCoV-NL63 spike overlapping peptide pool stimulation. The rearranged chain carries TRBV5-4 and TRBJ2-3; the central 8 bases match TRBD1. The DNA sequence follows: TGTGCCAGCAGCTTGGGGGGCAGGGGGCGGGCAGATACGCAGTATTTT. This yields the protein CASSLGGRGRADTQYF.